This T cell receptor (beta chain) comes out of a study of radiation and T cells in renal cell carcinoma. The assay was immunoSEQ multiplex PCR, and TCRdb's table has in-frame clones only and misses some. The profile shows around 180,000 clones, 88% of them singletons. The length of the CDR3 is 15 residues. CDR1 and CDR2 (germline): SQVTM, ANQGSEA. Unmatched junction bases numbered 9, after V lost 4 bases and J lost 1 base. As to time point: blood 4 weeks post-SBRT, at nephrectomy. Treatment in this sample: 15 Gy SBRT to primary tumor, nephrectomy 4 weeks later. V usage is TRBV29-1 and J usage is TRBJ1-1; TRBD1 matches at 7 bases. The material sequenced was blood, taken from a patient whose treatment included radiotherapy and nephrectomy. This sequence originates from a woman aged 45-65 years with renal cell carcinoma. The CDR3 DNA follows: TGCAGCGTTGCAATATCGGGGGACAGGAACACTGAAGCTTTCTTT. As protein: CSVAISGDRNTEAFF.